Shown below are 13 T cell receptor beta chains from a single sample sequenced in a study of blood T cell repertoires in COVID-19. Libraries were prepared by immunoSEQ multiplex PCR; TCRdb keeps only in-frame clonotypes and omits some of them. The sample carries approximately 200,000 clones, 75% to 90% recorded once. Source material: PBMCs or T cells enriched from blood (not recorded which). These receptors all stem from a woman aged 18-29 years in a cohort exposed to, infected with or recovered from COVID-19 (not recorded which).

This clone has only one observation. The chain uses TRBV2 and TRBJ1-2, with unresolved D. CDR1 is SNHLY, CDR2 FYNNEI, per germline. V was pared by 9 bases and J by 3 bases, with 17 bases between. The CDR3 length is 14 residues. The CDR3: CARANVREDYGYTF. CDR3 nucleotide sequence: TGTGCCAGGGCGAACGTCAGAGAGGACTATGGCTACACCTTC.

The chain joins TRBV24-1 to TRBJ2-1, with D possibly being TRBD1 (6 bases). The CDR3 consists of 12 residues. Trimming took 5 bases from V and 12 from J, leaving 13 bases between them. Germline loops: CDR1 KGHDR, CDR2 SFDVKD. This CDR3 reads CATSALGARQFF. CDR3 nucleotide sequence: TGTGCCACCAGTGCCTTGGGGGCAAGGCAGTTCTTC.

The V gene is TRBV19, the J gene TRBJ2-7, with D perhaps matching TRBD2 (5 bases). The CDR3 length is 15 residues. Trimming cost V 5 bases and J 1 base, with 15 bases left between them. Germline loops: CDR1 LNHDA, CDR2 SQIVND (reference sequence). The CDR3, as DNA: TGTGCCAGTAGTTTCTCGCGGACTGGATCCTACGAGCAGTACTTC. Protein product: CASSFSRTGSYEQYF.

The rearrangement joins TRBV30 to TRBJ2-1; 7 nucleotides align to TRBD2. Germline trimming cut 5 bases from V and 7 bases from J; bases unmatched to any gene: 11. Germline V gives CDR1 GTSNPN, CDR2 SVGIG (reference sequence). The CDR3 extends over 14 amino acids. CDR3 sequence: CAWGGLAGWNEQFF. The DNA for the CDR3 is TGTGCCTGGGGGGGGTTAGCGGGTTGGAATGAGCAGTTCTTC.

J is TRBJ2-7 and V is TRBV7-9; 7 positions match TRBD1. Unmatched junction bases numbered 8, after V lost 5 bases and J lost 4 bases. Germline assignment: CDR1 SEHNR and CDR2 FQNEAQ (reference sequence). The CDR3 is 14 residues long. CDR3: CASSRGDSIYEQYF. The DNA of the CDR3 is TGTGCCAGCAGCCGAGGGGACAGTATATACGAGCAGTACTTC.

The V and J genes are TRBV12-3 or TRBV12-4 and TRBJ2-5; 7 bases fit TRBD1. Trimming at V came to 6 bases and at J to 5 bases, leaving 6 bases not matched to a gene. The CDR3 loop spans 13 amino acids. This CDR3 reads CASRGDRAETQYF. The CDR3 DNA is TGTGCCAGCAGGGGAGACAGGGCGGAGACCCAGTACTTC.

The rearrangement links TRBV7-6 to TRBJ1-3; D gene ambiguous. Germline CDR1 is SGHVS and CDR2 is FNYEAQ. The ends were cut back, 5 bases at V and 4 bases at J, with 18 bases in the middle. The CDR3 runs 16 residues. This CDR3 reads CASSDRSMNAGNTIYF. For the CDR3, the DNA is TGTGCCAGCAGCGACCGGAGTATGAACGCGGGAAACACCATATATTTT.

V and J are TRBV4-1 and TRBJ2-7; a possible D gene is TRBD1 (8 bases). Trimming took 4 bases from V and 6 from J, leaving 19 bases between them. Germline V gene lookup returns CDR1 MGHRA and CDR2 YSYEKL. The CDR3 loop spans 15 amino acids. The CDR3 sequence is CASSPRTGRVVEQYF. CDR3 sequence (DNA): TGCGCCAGCAGCCCTCGGACAGGGAGGGTAGTCGAGCAGTACTTC.

V gene TRBV6-1 combines with J gene TRBJ1-2; no clear D. V was pared by 1 base and J by 2 bases, with 5 bases between. In germline, CDR1 is MNHNS, CDR2 SASEGT. This CDR3 is built from 13 residues. CDR3 coding DNA: TGTGCCAGCAGTGAAGTTCTGAACTATGGCTACACCTTC. It specifies CASSEVLNYGYTF.

The chain recombines TRBV6-1 with TRBJ2-3; TRBD2 agrees at 10 bases. Trimming cost V 2 bases and J 6 bases; bases outside gene matches: 5. The CDR3 totals 15 residues. The germline V gene has CDR1 MNHNS and CDR2 SASEGT. As DNA, the CDR3 is TGTGCCAGCAGTGAAACAGCGGGAGGGCCGGATACGCAGTATTTT. Protein sequence: CASSETAGGPDTQYF.

The chain has TRBV3-1 (or the pseudogene TRBV3-2) and TRBJ1-5, with D possibly TRBD1 on 5 matching bases. V lost 6 bases and J lost 1, with 7 bases in between. Germline CDR1 LGHDT, CDR2 YNNKEL (reference sequence). The CDR3 covers 13 residues. This CDR3 is CASRGGSNQPQHF. The CDR3 DNA follows: TGTGCCAGCAGGGGGGGGAGCAATCAGCCCCAGCATTTT.

Concerning this clone itself: Other DNA sequences of this sample code for an identical CDR3. J is TRBJ1-2 and V is TRBV5-1; D call uncertain. This CDR3 region has 12 residues. V was trimmed by 3 bases and J by 2 bases, leaving 5 bases between them. Germline CDR1 SGHRS, CDR2 YFSETQ. The CDR3 nucleotides read TGCGCCAGCAGCTCGGGGAACTATGGCTACACCTTC. Translated: CASSSGNYGYTF.

The chain combines TRBV11-2 with TRBJ2-3; 8 positions agree with TRBD2. The CDR3 covers 16 residues. V gave up 5 bases and J gave up 2 bases; unmatched junction bases: 9. Germline CDR1 reads SGHAT; CDR2 reads FQNNGV. The CDR3, as DNA: TGTGCCAGCAGCATGGGGGTAGCGGGGAACACAGATACGCAGTATTTT. The encoded protein is CASSMGVAGNTDTQYF.